The T cell receptor beta chain described here comes from a study of T and B cells in COVID-19 patients (dated by TCRdb to 2019 to 2021). With regard to the full study: Using TRB and IGH repertoire sequencing of peripheral blood, the study characterized adaptive immunity in COVID-19 patients who had active infection or had recovered. Of the 20 patients in the active-infection cohort, some 17 had comorbidities associated with unfavorable COVID-19 outcome. Up to about 10 follow-up blood samples were collected per patient, with some samples spanning different disease stages in the same individual. Median age was about 32 years in the recovered cohort versus around 62 years in the active-infection cohort. An age-matched reference group of about 40 healthy donors negative for COVID-19 antibodies was used as the comparison for repertoire analyses. The repository of TCR and BCR sequences included some 69 time points from over 35 patients, and more than 8.3 million TCR sequences were analysed. Because samples were available both during active disease and after recovery, two patients were counted in both the recovered and the active cohorts. Critical illness requiring mechanical ventilation or ECMO was present in most of the 20 patients in the active-infection cohort. A recovered cohort included 15 to 19 patients who provided 20 to 25 samples, and most of these patients had mild to moderate COVID-19 treated on an outpatient basis. The study at large found these results: The size of the cohort was considered insufficient for assessing HLA contributions to COVID-19 susceptibility or severity. Specific T cell subsets (CD4+/Treg/CD8+) and sorted SARS-CoV-2-responsive or tetramer+ T cells had not yet been sequenced, and these experiments were ongoing. Patients with COVID-19 were reported to show strongly skewed TRBV/TRBJ gene usage. The recovered cohort had 2,000 to 3,000 exclusive TCR clusters, including around 30 low-pGen clusters. TRB repertoires were found to be highly clonal in active COVID-19, whereas diversity and richness at recovery were found to rise above healthy donor levels. It was stated that prospective validation of the reported TCR clusters was required before the clusters could be put to clinical use. Few blood samples were available from mildly ill patients while symptoms were present or from severe cases at early time points.

V is pared back by 3 bases and J by 0 bases, with 5 bases lying between the germline termini. Spanning cysteine to phenylalanine, the CDR3 consists of 14 amino acids. Of all the DNA, just the CDR3 is kept, 42 bases in frame from base 1. Looking up the germline V gene yields CDR1 ENHRY and CDR2 SYGVKD. Genomic DNA extracted from blood, in amounts of roughly 250-550 ng, served as the starting material for amplifying TRB repertoires. This clonotype is described as medium-sized (0.01 to 0.1%). What this receptor recognizes is not known. No much larger clone exists at a distance of one base, and base qualities are not known. Sequencer: Illumina MiSeq. Multiplex PCR with BIOMED2 TRB-A/B primer pools was used to amplify TRB rearrangements. Illumina-compatible adapters and 7-nucleotide sample barcodes were attached to the amplicons through two consecutive PCRs. Phusion HS II polymerase was used for all library PCRs. Amplicons were gel-purified with the NucleoSpin Gel and PCR Clean-up kit, quantified on Qubit, and pooled at about 4 nM. The quality of the amplicon pool was checked on an Agilent 2100 Bioanalyzer prior to Illumina next-generation sequencing. The authors' analysis ran thus. Annotation of TRB rearrangements was done in MiXCR 3.0.8 with the default MiXCR reference library. Non-productive reads and sequences with fewer than 2 reads were excluded, and each unique CDR3 nucleotide sequence counted as one clone. Clonality, diversity, richness and V-J gene usage were computed in R 3.5.1. GLIPH2 was used to cluster TCRs by CDR3 similarity, and OLGA was used to calculate generation probabilities. GLIPH2 clusters were kept only when the clusters contained at least four unique TCR clonotypes present in at least three individuals. Clones were called with MiXCR by TCRdb after fastp trimmed the public reads at Q25, and only in-frame beta chains were retained. Merged by CDR3 protein, the rows form single entries marked with the most common genes and DNA. The authors' filters were not applied to this entry. This sample lists some 3,500 distinct CDR3 sequences; approximately 30% were detected once. In total, the top ten clones hold roughly three fifths of the sample.

The sequence was collected from a human donor with active COVID-19. The donor label of this sample is uncertain. The chain is assembled from TRBV10-3 and TRBJ2-2; no confident D gene assignment can be made. The specimen was blood. CDR3 protein: CAISDSPNTGELFF. The bases read TGTGCCATCAGTGATTCACCGAACACCGGGGAGCTGTTTTTT.